This T cell receptor (beta chain) is from a study of PD-1 blockade in classical Hodgkin lymphoma. About this clone: The antigen remains unidentified.

Study-level points and caveats: Individuals who commenced nivolumab within less than 1 year of ASCT were excluded. TCR diversity at baseline was reported to be reduced in newly diagnosed patients relative to healthy donors. Diversity similar to that of newly diagnosed patients was seen at baseline in complete responders. Significantly greater TCR diversity emerged by C4D1 in CD4+ cells but not CD8+ cells.

Noted time point: cycle 4 day 1 (C4D1), after 6 weeks of nivolumab. Every patient had relapsed following autologous stem cell transplantation, and cohorts differed in brentuximab vedotin exposure. Starting with thawed PBMCs, CD4+ T cells were purified by magnetic negative selection. CDR1 is SGHRS, CDR2 YFSETQ, per germline. The CDR3 spans 14 residues. Trimming removed 4 bases from V and 6 bases from J; junction bases left unmatched: 6. Method: immunoSEQ multiplex PCR; TCRdb's copy keeps in-frame clones and lacks some. The repertoire includes over 10,000 clones, 88% of them detected once, and 0.8% to 1% sits in the top ten.

The chain combines TRBV5-1 with TRBJ2-2, with 7 bases aligning to TRBD1. This TCR derives from a human donor with classical Hodgkin lymphoma. Here the sequenced sample was CD4+ T cells from blood, taken before the fourth cycle of nivolumab. The CDR3 protein is CASSRQGRAGELFF. CDR3 DNA sequence: TGCGCCAGCAGCCGACAGGGAAGGGCCGGGGAGCTGTTTTTT.